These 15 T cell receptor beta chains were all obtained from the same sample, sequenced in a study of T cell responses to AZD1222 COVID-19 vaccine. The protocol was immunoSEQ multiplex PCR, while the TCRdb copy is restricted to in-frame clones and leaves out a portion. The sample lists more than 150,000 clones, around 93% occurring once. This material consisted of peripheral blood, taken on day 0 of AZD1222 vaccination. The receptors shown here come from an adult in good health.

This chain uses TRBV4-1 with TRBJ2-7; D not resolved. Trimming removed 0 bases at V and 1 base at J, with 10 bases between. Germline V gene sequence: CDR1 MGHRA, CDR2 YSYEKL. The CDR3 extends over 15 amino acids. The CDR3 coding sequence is TGCGCCAGCAGCCAAGACAGTCTCGGGTCCTACGAGCAGTACTTC. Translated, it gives CASSQDSLGSYEQYF.

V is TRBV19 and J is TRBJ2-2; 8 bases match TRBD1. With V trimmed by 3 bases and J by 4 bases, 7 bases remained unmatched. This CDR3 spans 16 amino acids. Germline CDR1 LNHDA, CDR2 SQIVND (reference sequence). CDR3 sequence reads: CASSIPTGAFTGELFF. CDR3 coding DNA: TGTGCCAGTAGTATCCCGACAGGGGCCTTCACCGGGGAGCTGTTTTTT.

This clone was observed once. CDR3 DNA: TGTGCCAGCAGCGACTACGAGCAGTACTTC. It codes for CASSDYEQYF. The V call is TRBV2, the J call TRBJ2-7, with unresolved D. The CDR3 contains 10 residues. V was clipped by 6 bases and J by 3 bases, with 3 bases between them. Germline values: CDR1 SNHLY, CDR2 FYNNEI. Combining the CDR3 with reference TRBV2 and TRBJ2-7 gives the whole variable domain EPEVTQTPSHQVTQMGQEVILRCVPISNHLYFYWYRQILGQKVEFLVSFYNNEISEKSEIFDDQFSVERPDGSNFTLKIRSTKLEDSAMYFCASSDYEQYFGPGTRLTVT.

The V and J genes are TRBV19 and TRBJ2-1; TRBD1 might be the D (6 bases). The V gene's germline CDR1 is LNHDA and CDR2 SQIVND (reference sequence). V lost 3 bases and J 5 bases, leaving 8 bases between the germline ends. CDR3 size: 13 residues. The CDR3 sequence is CASSMDSDNEQFF. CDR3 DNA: TGTGCCAGTAGTATGGACAGTGACAATGAGCAGTTCTTC.

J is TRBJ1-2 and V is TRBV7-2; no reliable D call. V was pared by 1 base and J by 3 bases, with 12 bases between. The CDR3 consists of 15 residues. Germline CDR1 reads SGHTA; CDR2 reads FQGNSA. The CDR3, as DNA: TGTGCCAGCAGCTTAGGGTCCGGACGCGACTATGGCTACACCTTC. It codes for CASSLGSGRDYGYTF.

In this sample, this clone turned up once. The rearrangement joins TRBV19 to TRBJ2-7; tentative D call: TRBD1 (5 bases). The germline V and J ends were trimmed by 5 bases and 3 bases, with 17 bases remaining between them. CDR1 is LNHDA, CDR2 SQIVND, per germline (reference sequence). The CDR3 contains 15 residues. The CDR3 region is CASSGAGSLYYEQYF. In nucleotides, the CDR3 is TGTGCCAGTAGTGGGGCAGGCTCCCTCTACTACGAGCAGTACTTC. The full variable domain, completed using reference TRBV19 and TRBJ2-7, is DGGITQSPKYLFRKEGQNVTLSCEQNLNHDAMYWYRQDPGQGLRLIYYSQIVNDFQKGDIAEGYSVSREKKESFPLTVTSAQKNPTAFYLCASSGAGSLYYEQYFGPGTRLTVT.

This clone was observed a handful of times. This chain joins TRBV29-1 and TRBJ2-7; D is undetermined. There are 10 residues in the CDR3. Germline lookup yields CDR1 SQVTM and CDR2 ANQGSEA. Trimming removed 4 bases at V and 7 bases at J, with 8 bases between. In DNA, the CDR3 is TGCAGCGTTGTTGGTGAGGAGCAGTACTTC. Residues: CSVVGEEQYF.

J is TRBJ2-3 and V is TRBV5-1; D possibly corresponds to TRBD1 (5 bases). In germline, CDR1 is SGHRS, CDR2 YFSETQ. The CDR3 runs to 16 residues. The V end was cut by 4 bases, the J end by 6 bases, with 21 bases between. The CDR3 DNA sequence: TGCGCCAGCAGCCCGCGGCAGGGATTGAGTTTGGATACGCAGTATTTT. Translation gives CASSPRQGLSLDTQYF.

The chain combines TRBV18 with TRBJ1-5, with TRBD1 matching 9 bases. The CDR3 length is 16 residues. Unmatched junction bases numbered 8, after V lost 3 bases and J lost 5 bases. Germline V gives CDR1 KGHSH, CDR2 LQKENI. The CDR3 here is CASSPSIGDRDQPQHF. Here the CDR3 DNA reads TGTGCCAGCTCACCTTCTATTGGGGACAGGGATCAGCCCCAGCATTTT.

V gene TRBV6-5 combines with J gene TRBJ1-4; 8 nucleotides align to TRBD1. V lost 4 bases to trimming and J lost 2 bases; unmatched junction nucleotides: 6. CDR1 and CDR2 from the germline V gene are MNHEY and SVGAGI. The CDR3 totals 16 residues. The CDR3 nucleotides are TGTGCCAGCAGTTCAGGGGGCGCATTTACTAATGAAAAACTGTTTTTT. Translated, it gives CASSSGGAFTNEKLFF.

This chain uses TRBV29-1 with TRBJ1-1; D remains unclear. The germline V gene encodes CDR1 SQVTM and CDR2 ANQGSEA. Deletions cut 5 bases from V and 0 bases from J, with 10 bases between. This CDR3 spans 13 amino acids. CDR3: CSVCTLMNTEAFF. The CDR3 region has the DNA TGCAGCGTTTGTACCCTAATGAACACTGAAGCTTTCTTT.

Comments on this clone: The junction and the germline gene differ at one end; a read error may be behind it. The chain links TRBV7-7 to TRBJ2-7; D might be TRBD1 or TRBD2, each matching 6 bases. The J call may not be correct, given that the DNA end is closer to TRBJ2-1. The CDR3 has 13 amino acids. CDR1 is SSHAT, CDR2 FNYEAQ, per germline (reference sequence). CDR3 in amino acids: CASTEGGGNEQFF. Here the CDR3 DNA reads TGTGCTAGCACAGAGGGGGGCGGGAATGAGCAGTTCTTC.

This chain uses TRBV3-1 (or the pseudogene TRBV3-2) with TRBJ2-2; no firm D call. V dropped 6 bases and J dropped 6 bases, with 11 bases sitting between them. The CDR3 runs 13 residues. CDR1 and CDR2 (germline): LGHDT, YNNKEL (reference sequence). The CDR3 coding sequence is TGTGCCAGCAGGGACCGGCTTCCCGGGGAGCTGTTTTTT. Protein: CASRDRLPGELFF.

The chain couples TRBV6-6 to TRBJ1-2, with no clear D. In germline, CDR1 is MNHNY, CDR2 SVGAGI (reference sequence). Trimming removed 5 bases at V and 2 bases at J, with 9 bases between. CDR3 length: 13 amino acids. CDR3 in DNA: TGTGCCAGCAGTAACACCGGGAACTATGGCTACACCTTC. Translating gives CASSNTGNYGYTF.

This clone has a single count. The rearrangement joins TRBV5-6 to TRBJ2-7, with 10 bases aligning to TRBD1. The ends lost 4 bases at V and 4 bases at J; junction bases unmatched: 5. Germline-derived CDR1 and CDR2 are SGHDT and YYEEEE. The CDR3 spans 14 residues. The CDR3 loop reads CASSLGQGQYEQYF. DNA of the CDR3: TGTGCCAGCAGCCTGGGACAGGGGCAATACGAGCAGTACTTC.